This TCR beta chain was identified in a study of cytomegalovirus exposure and HLA in healthy donors. Turning to the study itself: The same platform was used for the 100 to 150 validation repertoires as for the 666 first-cohort repertoires, as reported in a later analysis. Findings of the study overall: Published work reported that the classifier diagnosed cytomegalovirus status with high specificity and sensitivity. Clusters of TCRs from the first cohort tended to co-occur in the 100 to 150 validation repertoires (as a later analysis found). Investigators reported more than 150 TCR beta chains as tied to cytomegalovirus.

For this clone: Antigen unknown.

The germline CDR1 and CDR2 sequences are SGHAT and FQNNGV. Trimming at V came to 4 bases and at J to 5 bases, leaving 9 bases not matched to a gene. The CDR3 sequence is 15 residues long. Repertoires were generated with immunoSEQ multiplex PCR, while TCRdb's copy carries only in-frame clones and drops some. Of tens of thousands of clones in the sample, approximately 97% are singletons; the top ten hold about 1.5%. The source is a woman in her late teens or twenties in good health and CMV-seropositive. The source material was PBMCs. The rearrangement joins TRBV11-2 to TRBJ2-5, with 8 bases identical to TRBD2. In nucleotides, the CDR3 is TGTGCCAGCAGCTATACCTTAGCGGGACTCGAGACCCAGTACTTC. It yields the protein CASSYTLAGLETQYF. The whole variable domain, filled in from reference TRBV11-2 and TRBJ2-5, reads EAGVAQSPRYKIIEKRQSVAFWCNPISGHATLYWYQQILGQGPKLLIQFQNNGVVDDSQLPKDRFSAERLKGVDSTLKIQPAKLEDSAVYLCASSYTLAGLETQYFGPGTRLLVL.